The clone carrying this T cell receptor beta chain was picked up many times. The antigen remains undetermined. The read comes to an end 3 residues before the CDR3 does, leaving the germline J gene to fill in the end. Equal genomic DNA amounts from CVID and control samples were sequenced. Generated by immunoSEQ multiplex PCR, the TCRdb table keeps only in-frame clones and is missing some. Singletons are absent from the sample, which has under 65,000 clones. The sample is drawn from a study of T cell clonality in common variable immunodeficiency. The CDR3 totals 13 residues. With 4 bases removed from V and 5 bases from J, the gap between germline ends came to 14 bases. Germline-derived CDR1 and CDR2 are GTSNPN and SVGIG (reference sequence). Blood samples were heparinized, about 5 to 8 ml per donor. Study-level findings and limits: Shared TCRbeta clones were fewer between CVID subjects than controls. TCRbeta clonality was increased in CVID versus healthy controls.

Sequenced input: peripheral blood mononuclear cells. J is TRBJ1-1 and V is TRBV30, with a possible D match to TRBD1 (5 bases). The TCR was taken from a person aged 18 to 70 in good health. The CDR3 region is CAWTKLKGTEAFF. CDR3 bases read: TGTGCCTGGACGAAGTTAAAGGGGACTGAA.